The 14 T cell receptor beta chains below were found in one sample sequenced in a study of T cell responses to AZD1222 COVID-19 vaccine. Some clones are missing from TCRdb's copy, which holds only in-frame ones; the method was immunoSEQ multiplex PCR. Found here are about 66,000 clones, about 80% of them singletons; the top ten hold 3% to 4%. Specimen: peripheral blood, collected 28 days after the second AZD1222 dose. All receptors come from an adult who received the AZD1222 COVID-19 vaccine.

This clone came up a few times. J is TRBJ2-7 and V is TRBV3-1 (or the pseudogene TRBV3-2); maybe TRBD1 (6 bases). The ends were cut back, 2 bases at V and 1 base at J, with 18 bases in the middle. Germline V lookup: CDR1 LGHDT, CDR2 YNNKEL (reference sequence). The CDR3 extends over 17 amino acids. The CDR3 DNA is TGTGCCAGCAGCCAACGGGCTCAGGGGTTCGGGTCCTACGAGCAGTACTTC. This sequence encodes CASSQRAQGFGSYEQYF.

This chain links TRBV4-2 with TRBJ1-2; D might be TRBD1 (5 bases). Trimming shortened V by 0 bases and J by 0 bases, and 11 bases separated the two germline ends. CDR1 LGHNA and CDR2 YNFKEQ come from the germline V gene. CDR3 length: 16 amino acids. CDR3 coding DNA: TGTGCCAGCAGCCAAGATTGGGGCAGGGCTAACTATGGCTACACCTTC. It specifies CASSQDWGRANYGYTF.

V gene TRBV7-8 combines with J gene TRBJ2-7; D tentatively reads TRBD1 or TRBD2 (5 bases each). Between the trimmed V and J ends, which lost 3 bases and 3 bases, there was a span of 12 bases. This CDR3 comprises 14 residues. Looked up from germline, CDR1 is SGHVS and CDR2 is FQNEAQ. The DNA for the CDR3 is TGTGCCAGCAGCTTTGGGACCCATGTCTACGAGCAGTACTTC. Translating it yields CASSFGTHVYEQYF.

The chain couples TRBV28 to TRBJ1-2; D gene ambiguous. Germline V gives CDR1 MDHEN, CDR2 SYDVKM. The CDR3 extends over 11 amino acids. Trimming left V 7 bases short and J 0 bases short, with 3 bases between. Here the CDR3 reads CASKSNYGYTF. CDR3 DNA sequence: TGTGCCAGCAAGTCTAACTATGGCTACACCTTC.

The gene calls are TRBV10-3 and TRBJ2-5, with D maybe TRBD2 (6 bases). The V gene's germline CDR1 is ENHRY and CDR2 SYGVKD. The CDR3 runs 13 residues. V was shortened by 5 bases and J by 7 bases, with 14 bases between the two germline ends. The CDR3 sequence: CAISPEGSGTQYF. For the CDR3, the DNA is TGTGCCATCAGTCCCGAGGGTAGCGGGACCCAGTACTTC.

The V and J genes are TRBV18 and TRBJ2-5; D is unresolved. The CDR3 length is 14 residues. V was pared by 4 bases and J by 3 bases, with 12 bases between. Germline assignment: CDR1 KGHSH and CDR2 LQKENI. The CDR3 region is CASSRFQEEETQYF. DNA for the CDR3: TGTGCCAGCTCACGCTTTCAGGAAGAAGAGACCCAGTACTTC.

This rearrangement joins TRBV7-2 to TRBJ1-2; D perhaps matches TRBD1 (5 bases). CDR1 is SGHTA, CDR2 FQGNSA, per germline. Deletions cut 3 bases from V and 5 bases from J, with 13 bases between. The CDR3 extends over 14 amino acids. The CDR3 here is CASSLSREGYGYTF. CDR3 nucleotide sequence: TGTGCCAGCAGCTTGTCTAGGGAGGGGTATGGCTACACCTTC.

There are a few counts of this clone. The chain has TRBV10-3 and TRBJ1-4; D is possibly TRBD1 (5 bases). With 3 bases removed from V and 5 bases from J, the gap between germline ends came to 10 bases. The CDR3 length is 14 residues. Germline CDR1 and CDR2: ENHRY and SYGVKD. The CDR3, as DNA: TGTGCCATCAGTGACCACCGGGACAATGAAAAACTGTTTTTT. Protein product: CAISDHRDNEKLFF.

This chain connects TRBV7-9 to TRBJ2-5, with 8 bases matching TRBD2. CDR3 length equals 16 residues. V lost 7 bases, J lost 3 bases, and 13 bases stayed unmatched. Germline CDR1 reads SEHNR; CDR2 reads FQNEAQ (reference sequence). The CDR3 DNA reads TGTGCCAGCAACCCCCGGAGGGAGCGGGGGAAAGAGACCCAGTACTTC. Translated: CASNPRRERGKETQYF.

The sample holds one count of this clone. The CDR3 is CASSLTVQNTEAFF. The CDR3 nucleotides are TGTGCCAGCAGCCTGACAGTCCAGAACACTGAAGCTTTCTTT. The chain recombines TRBV6-5 with TRBJ1-1; D might be TRBD1 (5 bases). Germline V gives CDR1 MNHEY, CDR2 SVGAGI. This CDR3 has 14 residues. The ends were cut back, 6 bases at V and 1 base at J, with 12 bases in the middle.

Here the CDR3 reads CASSSGDSLAQHF. The CDR3 coding sequence is TGTGCCAGCAGCTCAGGAGACAGTCTGGCCCAGCATTTT. The V and J genes are TRBV7-2 and TRBJ1-5; TRBD1 is a possible D gene (5 bases). This CDR3 is 13 amino acids long. V lost 4 bases, J lost 11 bases, and 15 bases lay in between. CDR1 is SGHTA and CDR2 is FQGNSA in the germline V gene.

In its sample, this clone was seen once. The rearrangement uses TRBV19 and TRBJ1-3; no clear D. CDR1 is LNHDA, CDR2 SQIVND, per germline (reference sequence). This CDR3 region has 17 residues. V lost 8 bases and J 0 bases, leaving 20 bases between the germline ends. The CDR3 DNA follows: TGTGCCAGTGGATTGACAACCCAAACCTTCTCTGGAAACACCATATATTTT. This translates into CASGLTTQTFSGNTIYF. The full variable domain, completed using reference TRBV19 and TRBJ1-3, is DGGITQSPKYLFRKEGQNVTLSCEQNLNHDAMYWYRQDPGQGLRLIYYSQIVNDFQKGDIAEGYSVSREKKESFPLTVTSAQKNPTAFYLCASGLTTQTFSGNTIYFGEGSWLTVV.

The chain carries TRBV16 and TRBJ2-7, with 10 bases lining up with TRBD1. CDR1 and CDR2 from the germline V gene are KGHSY and FQNENV. The CDR3 runs to 16 residues. J lost 5 bases, V lost 0 bases, and 7 bases had no gene match. This CDR3 is CASSQSIGQGGHEQYF. Written as DNA, the CDR3 is TGTGCCAGCAGCCAATCGATAGGACAGGGGGGCCACGAGCAGTACTTC. Based on the CDR3 plus reference TRBV16 and TRBJ2-7, the full variable domain is GEEVAQTPKHLVRGEGQKAKLYCAPIKGHSYVFWYQQVLKNEFKFLISFQNENVFDETGMPKERFSAKCLPNSPCSLEIQATKLEDSAVYFCASSQSIGQGGHEQYFGPGTRLTVT.

The V call is TRBV6-1, the J call TRBJ1-1; D is perhaps TRBD1 (6 bases). The germline V gene has CDR1 MNHNS and CDR2 SASEGT. Trimming stripped 0 bases from V and 6 bases from J, with 17 bases between. The CDR3 is 16 residues long. CDR3: CASSEAGRGLDPEAFF. DNA of the CDR3: TGTGCCAGCAGTGAAGCGGGCAGGGGTTTGGATCCTGAAGCTTTCTTT.